This TCR beta chain was identified during a study of T-cell memory formation after mild COVID-19. Overall study findings and caveats: Among clones peaking at day 37 in the second wave, SARS-CoV-2 specificity remained unconfirmed.

This clonotype was picked up a small number of times. The antigen remains unidentified. V was pared by 6 bases and J by 10 bases, with 6 bases of the junction left unmatched. Germline V CDR1 and CDR2: SGDLS, YYNGEE. This CDR3 has 14 residues. In TCRdb, the 5' RACE reads were re-called with MiXCR into one record per CDR3 protein. The table lists some 350,000 distinct CDR3 sequences, about an eighth of them singletons. The chain carries TRBV9 and TRBJ2-1; TRBD2 matches at 14 bases. The receptor was derived from a man aged 18 to 29 who had mild COVID-19 (a few samples of this study predate the infection). Cell type and time point are not known. Sequences were obtained from PBMCs or a T cell subset sorted from them (not recorded which). The CDR3 loop reads CASTGTSGGREQFF. The DNA for the CDR3 is TGTGCCAGCACCGGGACTAGCGGGGGTAGGGAGCAGTTCTTC.